One and the same sample provided the 10 T cell receptor beta chains below, sequenced in a study of CD8 T cells in ankylosing spondylitis. General study points: It appeared that ankylosing spondylitis blood was characterized by a TCR beta motif of under ten highly homologous variants.

TCRdb reanalysed the 5' RACE reads using MiXCR and keeps one entry per CDR3 protein. The sample includes fewer than 550,000 distinct CDR3 sequences, approximately 5% seen only once; the top ten take roughly 3.3%. No antigens are known for them. The material sequenced was blood, either unsorted or a sorted T cell fraction (not recorded which). The receptors originated from a male donor with ankylosing spondylitis.

This clonotype was observed many times. This chain uses TRBV7-2 with TRBJ1-5, with 11 bases lining up with TRBD1. V lost 6 bases and J lost 1; bases outside the gene matches: 5. The CDR3 spans 16 residues. Germline CDR1 reads SGHTA; CDR2 reads FQGNSA. For the CDR3, the DNA is TGTGCCAGCAGTCACGGACAGGGGGCAAGCAATCAGCCCCAGCATTTT. Its protein is CASSHGQGASNQPQHF.

This clonotype has ten or more counts. This sequence joins TRBV7-2 and TRBJ1-4; D is undetermined. CDR1 is SGHTA, CDR2 FQGNSA, per germline. V lost 2 bases, J lost 3 bases, and 4 bases lay in between. This CDR3 has 13 amino acids. The CDR3 DNA reads TGTGCCAGCAGCTTAAGGCCTAATGAAAAACTGTTTTTT. Translated: CASSLRPNEKLFF.

The chain links TRBV6-2 or TRBV6-3 to TRBJ2-1; 7 nucleotides agree with TRBD1. Germline CDR1 reads MNHEY; CDR2 reads SVGEGT. V lost 2 bases to trimming and J lost 0 bases; unmatched junction nucleotides: 13. The CDR3 spans 19 residues. This CDR3 is CASSYLLGDSLDSYNEQFF. The CDR3, as DNA: TGTGCCAGCAGTTACCTCCTAGGGGACAGCCTCGACTCCTACAATGAGCAGTTCTTC.

This clonotype was counted at least ten times. The genes are TRBV9 and TRBJ2-3; TRBD2 matches 7 bases. V lost 2 bases, J lost 2 bases, and 8 bases stayed unmatched. The CDR3 spans 16 residues. The V gene's germline CDR1 is SGDLS and CDR2 YYNGEE. The CDR3 spells CASSVIAGSYTDTQYF. DNA for the CDR3: TGTGCCAGCAGCGTCATAGCGGGCTCCTACACAGATACGCAGTATTTT.

The table lists this clonotype with a few counts. The genes are TRBV12-5 and TRBJ2-5; 8 bases align to TRBD1. Germline V gene sequence: CDR1 LGHNT, CDR2 FRNRAP. The V gene end was trimmed by 6 bases and the J gene end by 3 bases; junction bases not matched to a gene: 6. The CDR3 consists of 14 residues. The CDR3 here is CASGSDREKETQYF. The CDR3 bases are TGTGCTAGTGGCTCGGACAGGGAAAAAGAGACCCAGTACTTC.

On this clonotype itself: The junction shows a germline mismatch at one end, possibly a read error. The chain combines TRBV11-3 with TRBJ2-3; the match to TRBD1 covers 7 bases. Germline-derived CDR1 and CDR2 are SGHNT and YENEEA. CDR3 length: 15 amino acids. CDR3 sequence: CASSFGQAATHTQYF. CDR3 nucleotide sequence: TGTGCCAGCAGCTTCGGACAGGCTGCCACACATACGCAGTATTTT.

This clonotype occurred a few times. This rearrangement joins TRBV11-2 to TRBJ2-2; 8 nucleotides align to TRBD2. V lost 0 bases and J lost 4; bases outside the gene matches: 4. This CDR3 has 16 amino acids. Germline assignment: CDR1 SGHAT and CDR2 FQNNGV. In nucleotides, the CDR3 is TGTGCCAGCAGCTTAGATGGCCTAGCGGGCACCGGGGAGCTGTTTTTT. Protein: CASSLDGLAGTGELFF.

Remarks on this clonotype: A clone one base away is much larger, so this may be a read error. J is TRBJ1-2 and V is TRBV6-2 or TRBV6-3; no reliable D call. This CDR3 is built from 13 residues. Germline-derived CDR1 and CDR2 are MNHEY and SVGEGT. The CDR3 DNA reads as TGTGCCAGTACGGGGAACCGCACGGCCGGCTACAACTTC. Protein sequence: CASTGNRTAGYNF.

This clonotype was seen many times. V usage is TRBV18 and J usage is TRBJ2-3; D uncertain. Germline CDR1 is KGHSH and CDR2 is LQKENI. V gave up 6 bases and J gave up 6 bases, with 13 bases separating them. CDR3 size: 13 residues. Here the CDR3 DNA reads TGTGCCAGCTCCCCCGGAAGCGATGATACGCAGTATTTT. Amino acids: CASSPGSDDTQYF.

The J gene is TRBJ2-4, the V gene TRBV20-1; no clear D gene. The CDR3 runs 13 residues. Germline CDR1 and CDR2: DFQATT and SNEGSKA (reference sequence). V was clipped by 6 bases and J by 0 bases, with 9 bases between them. CDR3 region: CSAPQLAKNIQYF. The CDR3 DNA is TGCAGTGCCCCACAGTTAGCCAAAAACATTCAGTACTTC.